These 14 T cell receptor beta chains were all obtained from the same sample, sequenced in a study of T cells after yellow fever vaccination. MiXCR, run by TCRdb on the 5' RACE reads, gives a single entry per CDR3 protein. The repertoire holds about 350,000 distinct CDR3 sequences, with 8% to 9.5% as singletons. Sequencing was performed on PBMCs, taken about 49 days after the first yellow fever vaccination. The receptors originated from a man aged 18 to 29 who received the YFV17D yellow fever vaccine.

This clonotype occurred many times. The genes are TRBV10-3 and TRBJ1-2; D gene uncertain. This CDR3 spans 15 amino acids. Trimming removed 2 bases at V and 1 base at J, with 11 bases between. Germline CDR1 reads ENHRY; CDR2 reads SYGVKD. The CDR3 sequence: CAISEGPPINYGYTF. The CDR3 DNA is TGTGCCATCAGTGAGGGCCCTCCCATTAACTATGGCTACACCTTC.

The rearrangement uses TRBV12-3 or TRBV12-4 and TRBJ1-1; 10 nucleotides match TRBD1. Trimming at V came to 5 bases and at J to 4 bases, leaving 7 bases not matched to a gene. CDR3 length: 15 amino acids. The CDR3, as DNA: TGTGCCAGCAGTACCGGGACAGGGGCTTCCACTGAAGCTTTCTTT. It specifies CASSTGTGASTEAFF.

This clonotype was seen more than once but under ten times. DNA for the CDR3: TGTGCCAGCAGTGAAATTCACACAGGCACCTACGAGCAGTACGTC. Translation gives CASSEIHTGTYEQYV. This chain joins TRBV2 and TRBJ2-7, with a possible D match to TRBD1 (5 bases). CDR3 length: 15 amino acids. V lost 2 bases and J 2 bases, leaving 13 bases between the germline ends. Germline CDR1 SNHLY, CDR2 FYNNEI.

Only a few counts were recorded for this clonotype. The chain is built from TRBV5-8 and TRBJ2-7, with D possibly TRBD1 on 6 matching bases. The V end was cut by 7 bases, the J end by 6 bases, with 20 bases between. The CDR3 totals 14 residues. Germline assignment: CDR1 SGHTS and CDR2 YDEGEE. CDR3 sequence reads: CASGTGTSAGEQYF. For the CDR3, the DNA is TGTGCCAGCGGGACCGGGACATCTGCGGGCGAGCAGTACTTC.

The rearrangement links TRBV5-6 to TRBJ1-1; no clear D gene. From germline, CDR1 is SGHDT and CDR2 YYEEEE. V was pared by 0 bases and J by 7 bases, with 7 bases between. The CDR3 runs to 12 residues. For the CDR3, the DNA is TGTGCCAGCAGCTTGGAGGGTGTTGAAGCTTTCTTT. This encodes CASSLEGVEAFF.

The chain combines TRBV7-3 with TRBJ2-2, with a possible D match to TRBD1 (6 bases). The CDR3 covers 14 residues. The germline V gene has CDR1 SGHTA and CDR2 FQGTGA. With 6 bases removed from V and 1 base from J, the gap between germline ends came to 9 bases. CDR3: CASRDSLNTGELFF. The CDR3 DNA reads TGTGCCAGCAGGGACAGCCTGAACACCGGGGAGCTGTTTTTT.

The V gene is TRBV7-8, the J gene TRBJ2-2; TRBD2 aligns across 10 bases. CDR3 length: 18 residues. The germline CDR1 and CDR2 sequences are SGHVS and FQNEAQ. The junction had 11 bases not matched to a gene; V was cut back by 5 bases and J by 2 bases. The DNA for the CDR3 is TGTGCCAGCAGCCGCACTCTAGCGGGGGTGCAAAACACCGGGGAGCTGTTTTTT. Encoded protein: CASSRTLAGVQNTGELFF. Complete variable domain (other parts from reference TRBV7-8 and TRBJ2-2): GAGVSQSPRYKVAKRGQDVALRCDPISGHVSLFWYQQALGQGPEFLTYFQNEAQLDKSGLPSDRFFAERPEGSVSTLKIQRTQQEDSAVYLCASSRTLAGVQNTGELFFGEGSRLTVL.

This clonotype was detected a few times. The chain joins TRBV5-1 to TRBJ1-5; weak D call: TRBD1 (6 bases). From germline, CDR1 is SGHRS and CDR2 YFSETQ. The CDR3 has 14 amino acids. V shed 2 bases and J shed 6 bases, with 12 bases lying between them. The CDR3 region has the DNA TGCGCCAGCAGCTTCGACTCAGGGGCTCAGCCCCAGCATTTT. It yields the protein CASSFDSGAQPQHF.

J is TRBJ2-1 and V is TRBV11-2; D remains ambiguous. The CDR3 is made up of 13 amino acids. CDR1 is SGHAT and CDR2 is FQNNGV in the germline V gene. The V and J ends lost 5 bases and 9 bases respectively, with 14 bases between them. As DNA, the CDR3 is TGTGCCAGCAGCCTCCCTTGGCAGCGTGAGCAGTTCTTC. It yields the protein CASSLPWQREQFF.

This clonotype has more than one count but fewer than ten. The chain is built from TRBV7-8 and TRBJ2-7, with 7 bases that match TRBD1. J lost 7 bases, V lost 5 bases, and 5 bases had no gene match. Germline loops: CDR1 SGHVS, CDR2 FQNEAQ. The CDR3 length is 12 residues. The CDR3 DNA is TGTGCCAGCAGCCTGACAGGGAGAGAGCAGTACTTC. Translation gives CASSLTGREQYF.

In its sample, this clonotype was seen a few times. CDR3 in DNA: TGTGCCAGCAGCCAAGCCCCGCTGAGGACTAGCGGGGTTGAGACCCAGTACTTC. It translates to CASSQAPLRTSGVETQYF. The chain couples TRBV4-2 to TRBJ2-5; 12 bases line up with TRBD2. Germline values: CDR1 LGHNA, CDR2 YNFKEQ. There are 18 residues in the CDR3. The trim removed 1 base at V and 5 bases at J, leaving 11 bases unmatched.

This clonotype has more than one count but fewer than ten. This chain uses TRBV12-3 or TRBV12-4 with TRBJ1-1; D is unresolved. The ends were cut back, 10 bases at V and 7 bases at J, with 13 bases in the middle. The CDR3 runs 11 residues. This chain's CDR3 is CATRPDNEAFF. CDR3 nucleotides: TGTGCCACCCGACCTGATAATGAAGCTTTCTTT.

There are many counts of this clonotype. V gene TRBV7-2 combines with J gene TRBJ2-1; 7 positions match TRBD2. Germline-derived CDR1 and CDR2 are SGHTA and FQGNSA. After removal of 3 bases from V and 6 bases from J, the junction contained 5 bases not matched to a gene. CDR3 length equals 14 residues. DNA for the CDR3: TGTGCCAGCAGCTTCCTGCGGGGGATCAATGAGCAGTTCTTC. It yields the protein CASSFLRGINEQFF.

This clonotype was counted ten times or more. The rearrangement uses TRBV2 and TRBJ1-6; 7 positions agree with TRBD1. CDR1 is SNHLY, CDR2 FYNNEI, per germline. The J segment lost 7 bases and the V segment lost 8 bases, leaving 8 bases of the junction unmatched. The CDR3 contains 14 residues. The CDR3 region has the DNA TGTGCCAGCGGGGGACAGTCTGAAAATTCACCCCTCCACTTT. Protein sequence: CASGGQSENSPLHF.